This TCR beta chain stems from a study of blood T cells in healthy people across ages. Combining a sample-barcoded 5' primer with a J-beta primer mix, a second PCR ran for roughly 6 to 11 cycles. Every cDNA molecule bore a tag from a template-switch adaptor containing 12 random nucleotides. MiXCR, run by TCRdb on the 5' RACE reads, gives a single entry per CDR3 protein. The table shows some 1.5 million distinct CDR3 sequences, with 28% occurring only once. Turning to this clonotype: The antigen is undetermined.

Points from the study as a whole: Because donor CMV status was unknown, expanded clonotype changes were possibly confounded. Age advanced and TCR beta diversity per million T cells fell, roughly linearly.

Germline V gene sequence: CDR1 DFQATT, CDR2 SNEGSKA (reference sequence). V shed 4 bases and J 7 bases; nucleotides not matched to a gene: 10. This CDR3 spans 16 amino acids. The sequence came from a woman aged 25 to 45 in good health. Material for sequencing was blood. V usage is TRBV20-1 and J usage is TRBJ2-7; TRBD2 matches 16 bases. CDR3 loop: CSAKGGLAGGYNEQYF. CDR3 coding DNA: TGCAGTGCTAAGGGGGGACTAGCGGGAGGGTACAATGAGCAGTACTTC.